The 3 T cell receptor beta chains below come from one sample, sequenced in a study of cytomegalovirus exposure and HLA in healthy donors. Clones were read by immunoSEQ multiplex PCR, and TCRdb kept only the in-frame ones, dropping some. This table holds hundreds of thousands of clones, approximately 84% found once. Sample: PBMCs. These receptors came from a man aged 18-30 years in good health and CMV-seropositive.

This sequence joins TRBV6-5 and TRBJ2-7; no firm D call. Trimming shortened V by 5 bases and J by 0 bases, and 11 bases separated the two germline ends. The CDR3 spans 14 residues. The germline V gene encodes CDR1 MNHEY and CDR2 SVGAGI. This CDR3 reads CASSVEAPSYEQYF. CDR3 sequence (DNA): TGTGCCAGCAGTGTCGAGGCCCCCTCCTACGAGCAGTACTTC.

This clone appeared once. This chain uses TRBV6-6 with TRBJ2-2; 10 bases fit TRBD1. The CDR3 covers 15 residues. V trimming: 5 bases; J trimming: 9 bases; junction bases outside the gene matches: 9. Germline-derived CDR1 and CDR2 are MNHNY and SVGAGI (reference sequence). The CDR3 here is CASSLRQGARRELFF. CDR3 DNA: TGTGCCAGCAGTCTTCGACAGGGGGCCCGCCGGGAGCTGTTTTTT.

The chain combines TRBV5-4 with TRBJ2-7; maybe TRBD1 (5 bases). CDR1 is SGHNT, CDR2 YYREEE, per germline (reference sequence). The CDR3 has 15 residues. The V end lost 4 bases, the J end lost 2 bases, and 16 bases lay between the germline ends. The CDR3 reads CASSVAQGWAYEQYF. In DNA, the CDR3 is TGTGCCAGCAGCGTTGCGCAGGGTTGGGCCTACGAGCAGTACTTC.